This T cell receptor beta chain was sequenced in a study of T cell changes during pregnancy in multiple sclerosis. Trimming left V 6 bases short and J 2 bases short, with 12 bases between. CDR1 MNHEY and CDR2 SVGAGI come from the germline V gene. This CDR3 region has 14 residues. Sequencing used immunoSEQ multiplex PCR; TCRdb keeps in-frame clones, though not all of them. Of approximately 49,000 clones in the sample, 80% to 95% were seen once. J is TRBJ2-3 and V is TRBV6-5, with D tentatively TRBD2 (5 bases). Specimen: peripheral blood, collected after pregnancy. This clonotype was sampled from a female donor with multiple sclerosis, enrolled in a pregnancy study. This chain's CDR3 is CASRDGDYTDTQYF. CDR3 in DNA: TGTGCCAGCAGGGACGGGGATTACACAGATACGCAGTATTTT.